A selection of T cell receptor beta chains follows, all from one sample in a study of blood T cell repertoires in COVID-19. This table comes from immunoSEQ multiplex PCR, and its TCRdb copy is limited to in-frame clones, with some not included. Among under 140,000 clones listed, roughly four fifths were seen once. The sequencing input was peripheral blood. These receptors were obtained from a woman aged 55-75 years with acute or convalescent COVID-19. Each CDR3 is given with its conserved first and last residue. A D gene is named only where the DNA matches it firmly. Only some rows state a clone size, as once, few, many or a class for expanded clones.

v_call,clone_size,d_call,j_call,cdr3_aa,cdr3_nt
TRBV4-2,once,TRBD2,TRBJ2-3,CASSQTRLAGGPTDTQYF,TGTGCCAGCAGCCAAACCCGGCTAGCGGGGGGGCCGACAGATACGCAGTATTTT
TRBV5-1,NA,NA,TRBJ1-6,CASSLAGRQDSPLHF,TGCGCCAGCAGCTTGGCAGGGCGGCAAGATTCACCCCTCCACTTT
TRBV6-5,NA,NA,TRBJ1-2,CASSNREGYTF,TGTGCCAGCAGTAACAGGGAAGGCTACACCTTC
TRBV3-1/TRBV3-2,NA,NA,TRBJ1-2,CASSQGEGYGYTF,TGTGCCAGCAGCCAAGGGGAGGGCTATGGCTACACCTTC
TRBV6-6,NA,NA,TRBJ2-3,CASSSRTETDTQYF,TGTGCCAGCAGTTCGAGGACAGAAACAGATACGCAGTATTTT
TRBV5-1,NA,NA,TRBJ1-3,CASSLAGGDGTSGNTIYF,TGCGCCAGCAGCTTGGCCGGAGGGGACGGAACCTCTGGAAACACCATATATTTT
TRBV19,few,TRBD1,TRBJ1-2,CASSSGQEAYGYTF,TGTGCCAGTAGTAGTGGACAGGAGGCCTATGGCTACACCTTC
TRBV7-3,NA,TRBD2,TRBJ2-2,CASSPGLAGGRELFF,TGTGCCAGCAGCCCCGGACTAGCGGGCGGGAGGGAGCTGTTTTTT
TRBV28,NA,NA,TRBJ1-5,CASSTTDSNQPQHF,TGTGCCAGCAGTACGACAGATAGCAATCAGCCCCAGCATTTT
TRBV5-4,NA,NA,TRBJ1-3,CASSSDSFSGNTIYF,TGTGCCAGCAGCTCGGACAGCTTCTCTGGAAACACCATATATTTT
TRBV28,NA,TRBD1,TRBJ1-1,CASSPIGTGSTEAFF,TGTGCCAGCAGCCCCATCGGGACAGGGTCCACTGAAGCTTTCTTT